What follows are 22 T cell receptor beta chains derived from one specimen sequenced in a study of regulatory T cells in long-lasting Graves disease. Regarding time point: newly diagnosed GD, antithyroid drugs for less than 3 months. Generation of the TCR library employed RNA extracted from PBMCs. CDR3 regions were amplified by Arm-PCR using iRepertoire HTBI primers to build TCR beta libraries. Via MiXCR, TCRdb re-called the multiplex PCR reads, giving one row per CDR3 protein. This sample has roughly 520,000 distinct CDR3 sequences, with approximately 12% found just once. The data were also submitted as part of a second study, on T cells in Graves' hyperthyroidism and ophthalmopathy.

This specimen consisted of peripheral blood mononuclear cells (PBMCs), obtained at new diagnosis, from a patient treated with antithyroid drugs. Every receptor here comes from a woman aged 25 to 45 with Graves disease.

There are many counts of this clonotype. The V and J genes are TRBV28 and TRBJ1-5; D not certain. The CDR3 consists of 16 residues. The germline V gene encodes CDR1 MDHEN and CDR2 SYDVKM. V gave up 1 base and J gave up 1 base, with 11 bases separating them. The CDR3 nucleotides read TGTGCCAGCAGTTTATTTTTGGGATACAGCAATCAGCCCCAGCATTTT. It encodes CASSLFLGYSNQPQHF.

The sample holds many counts of this clonotype. This chain joins TRBV4-1 and TRBJ1-5; TRBD1 aligns across 8 bases. There are 13 residues in the CDR3. The V and J ends lost 1 base and 9 bases, in that order; junction bases with no gene match: 2. Per germline, CDR1 MGHRA and CDR2 YSYEKL. CDR3 in amino acids: CASSQGQGLPQHF. The CDR3 DNA is TGCGCCAGCAGCCAAGGACAGGGGCTGCCCCAGCATTTT.

This clonotype showed up many times. The chain uses TRBV15 and TRBJ2-5; no firm D call. The CDR3 totals 13 residues. V was pared by 0 bases and J by 7 bases, with 9 bases between. Germline assignment: CDR1 LNHNV and CDR2 YYDKDF (reference sequence). The DNA of the CDR3 is TGTGCCACCAGCAGAGATCCTGGAGCGACCCAGTACTTC. Translating gives CATSRDPGATQYF.

This clonotype was picked up a small number of times. The chain joins TRBV2 to TRBJ1-5; TRBD1 aligns across 9 bases. CDR3 length: 15 residues. Germline V gives CDR1 SNHLY, CDR2 FYNNEI. The junction had 8 bases not matched to a gene; V was cut back by 5 bases and J by 6 bases. The CDR3 protein is CASSYGDRASQPQHF. CDR3 coding DNA: TGTGCCAGCAGTTACGGGGACAGGGCAAGTCAGCCCCAGCATTTT.

Points on this clonotype: A clone one base away is much larger, so this may be a read error. The chain couples TRBV27 to TRBJ1-6; 7 bases line up with TRBD1. Germline V lookup: CDR1 MNHEY, CDR2 SMNVEV (reference sequence). The CDR3 is 15 residues long. Trimming took 5 bases from V and 7 from J; bases not matched to a gene: 8. The CDR3 DNA reads TGTGCCAGCAGTGAGGGGGGGACAGCCAATTCACCCCTCCACTTT. As protein: CASSEGGTANSPLHF.

The rearrangement joins TRBV7-9 to TRBJ2-7; D might be TRBD1 (5 bases). Germline V CDR1 and CDR2: SEHNR, FQNEAQ (reference sequence). Between the trimmed V and J ends, which lost 3 bases and 0 bases, there was a span of 12 bases. The CDR3 spans 15 residues. The DNA of the CDR3 is TGTGCCAGCAGCTTCGTAACAGGATACTCCTACGAGCAGTACTTC. Protein: CASSFVTGYSYEQYF.

This clonotype was seen a handful of times. The chain couples TRBV6-1 to TRBJ1-5; no clear D gene. Germline V gene sequence: CDR1 MNHNS, CDR2 SASEGT. V lost 4 bases to trimming and J lost 3 bases, with 10 bases between them. The CDR3 consists of 14 residues. CDR3: CASSGGPINQPQHF. CDR3 DNA: TGTGCCAGCAGTGGAGGGCCAATCAATCAGCCCCAGCATTTT.

This chain uses TRBV5-1 with TRBJ2-3; 13 nucleotides agree with TRBD2. The V segment lost 3 bases and the J segment 6 bases; nucleotides outside the gene matches: 22. This CDR3 has 21 amino acids. The germline V gene encodes CDR1 SGHRS and CDR2 YFSETQ. Here the CDR3 reads CASSSETFRTSGRLPSDTQYF. In DNA, the CDR3 is TGCGCCAGCAGCTCGGAGACATTCAGGACTAGCGGGAGACTACCCTCCGATACGCAGTATTTT.

This clonotype was observed many times. The CDR3 DNA is TGTGCCAGCAGTCCCCGTGGCCCGCGTAGCACAGATACGCAGTATTTT. Translating it yields CASSPRGPRSTDTQYF. The gene calls are TRBV28 and TRBJ2-3; no clear D. V lost 5 bases to trimming and J lost 0 bases, with 15 bases between them. CDR1 and CDR2 (germline): MDHEN, SYDVKM. The CDR3 is 16 amino acids.

There are a few counts of this clonotype. V usage is TRBV19 and J usage is TRBJ1-2, with a weak D call TRBD1 (5 bases). Germline CDR1 LNHDA, CDR2 SQIVND (reference sequence). Deletions cut 7 bases from V and 8 bases from J, with 17 bases between. The CDR3 length is 13 residues. Here the CDR3 DNA reads TGTGCCAGTACCGTGGGGGACCTTTCGGGCTACACCTTC. This sequence encodes CASTVGDLSGYTF.

This clonotype was observed at least ten times. V usage is TRBV7-3 and J usage is TRBJ2-2; tentatively, D is TRBD1 (6 bases). The V end lost 8 bases, the J end lost 2 bases, and 9 bases lay between the germline ends. This CDR3 comprises 13 residues. The germline V gene has CDR1 SGHTA and CDR2 FQGTGA. CDR3 DNA sequence: TGTGCCAGCCGGACAGATAACACCGGGGAGCTGTTTTTT. Amino acid sequence: CASRTDNTGELFF.

The V call is TRBV27, the J call TRBJ2-7; D is possibly TRBD2 (5 bases). Germline V gives CDR1 MNHEY, CDR2 SMNVEV (reference sequence). Trimming cost V 4 bases and J 2 bases, with 15 bases left between them. The CDR3 length is 15 residues. The DNA for the CDR3 is TGTGCCAGCAGTTCCCGACTCCGAGGGACCTACGAGCAGTACTTC. Translating it yields CASSSRLRGTYEQYF.

The chain is built from TRBV3-1 and TRBJ2-3; 7 nucleotides agree with TRBD2. The CDR3 runs 15 residues. Germline V CDR1 and CDR2: LGHDT, YNNKEL (reference sequence). V shed 11 bases, J shed 3 bases, and the junction held 14 bases outside the gene matches. The CDR3 DNA sequence: TGTGCCCGCGAGCGGGACCCACAAAATACAGATACGCAGTATTTT. This codes for CARERDPQNTDTQYF.

The gene calls are TRBV6-1 and TRBJ2-6; D remains ambiguous. Germline assignment: CDR1 MNHNS and CDR2 SASEGT. The CDR3 sequence is 13 residues long. Trimming removed 8 bases from V and 3 bases from J, with 8 bases in between. The CDR3 region has the DNA TGTGCCAGCCGCCTATTTGGGGCCAACGTCCTGACTTTC. Protein sequence: CASRLFGANVLTF.

This clonotype was seen a few times. The J gene is TRBJ2-3, the V gene TRBV7-2; D is undetermined. This CDR3 spans 14 amino acids. Trimming removed 4 bases at V and 6 bases at J, with 14 bases between. The germline gives CDR1 SGHTA, CDR2 FQGNSA. The CDR3 spells CASSSGLPVDTQYF. The DNA of the CDR3 is TGTGCCAGCAGCTCGGGCCTGCCGGTCGATACGCAGTATTTT.

A remark on this clonotype: It is likely a read error: a sequence one base away is far more abundant. V usage is TRBV28 and J usage is TRBJ2-1; D is perhaps TRBD2 (5 bases). Per germline, CDR1 MDHEN and CDR2 SYDVKM. This CDR3 comprises 13 residues. The V end lost 8 bases, the J end lost 10 bases, and 18 bases lay between the germline ends. CDR3 in amino acids: CASRLTPASEQFF. The CDR3 DNA reads as TGTGCCAGCCGCCTAACCCCGGCTAGCGAGCAGTTCTTC.

This clonotype was seen repeatedly, ten times or more. The V and J genes are TRBV28 and TRBJ2-7, with TRBD1 matching 7 bases. The CDR3 spans 14 residues. The germline V gene encodes CDR1 MDHEN and CDR2 SYDVKM. V lost 3 bases to trimming and J lost 3 bases; unmatched junction nucleotides: 5. The DNA of the CDR3 is TGTGCCAGCAGTTTGTATAGGGGGCTCTACGAGCAGTACTTC. Translation gives CASSLYRGLYEQYF. Looking up the rest from reference TRBV28 and TRBJ2-7 gives the full variable domain: DVKVTQSSRYLVKRTGEKVFLECVQDMDHENMFWYRQDPGLGLRLIYFSYDVKMKEKGDIPEGYSVSREKKERFSLILESASTNQTSMYLCASSLYRGLYEQYFGPGTRLTVT.

This clonotype was recorded many times. J is TRBJ2-5 and V is TRBV7-9; D call uncertain. Germline V gene lookup returns CDR1 SEHNR and CDR2 FQNEAQ (reference sequence). CDR3 length equals 13 residues. Trimming took off 1 base at V and 2 bases at J, with 5 bases between the two ends. The CDR3: CASSLDGQETQYF. In nucleotides, the CDR3 is TGTGCCAGCAGCTTAGACGGGCAAGAGACCCAGTACTTC.

Ten or more counts support this clonotype. The chain recombines TRBV14 with TRBJ2-7, with no clear D. V was pared by 2 bases and J by 3 bases, with 5 bases between. CDR1 is SGHDN and CDR2 is FVKESK in the germline V gene. The CDR3 is made up of 12 amino acids. The CDR3 loop reads CASSQWGYEQYF. As DNA, the CDR3 is TGTGCCAGCAGCCAATGGGGCTACGAGCAGTACTTC.

There are many counts of this clonotype. J is TRBJ2-7 and V is TRBV29-1, with 7 bases that match TRBD1. The germline gives CDR1 SQVTM, CDR2 ANQGSEA. The CDR3 is made up of 13 amino acids. The ends lost 4 bases at V and 0 bases at J; junction bases unmatched: 3. The CDR3: CSVAQGTSYEQYF. CDR3 DNA: TGCAGCGTTGCACAGGGGACCTCCTACGAGCAGTACTTC.

This clonotype was picked up a small number of times. V usage is TRBV4-3 and J usage is TRBJ2-3; perhaps TRBD2 as D (6 bases). In germline, CDR1 is LGHNA, CDR2 YSLEER. Trimming cost V 0 bases and J 2 bases, with 15 bases left between them. The CDR3 length is 17 residues. CDR3 bases: TGCGCCAGCAGCCAAGATCCTCCGGGAGCCGCCACAGATACGCAGTATTTT. It encodes CASSQDPPGAATDTQYF.

This clonotype was counted only a few times. The chain is built from TRBV6-2 or TRBV6-3 and TRBJ2-1; D gene unclear. This CDR3 spans 13 amino acids. Germline loops: CDR1 MNHEY, CDR2 SVGEGT. V was cut by 4 bases and J by 3 bases, with 7 bases left in between. The DNA for the CDR3 is TGTGCCAGCAGTTCGCTGGGCTACAATGAGCAGTTCTTC. The encoded protein is CASSSLGYNEQFF.